The 15 T cell receptor beta chains below all came from one sample that was sequenced in a study of Ad26.COV2.S vaccination and SARS-CoV-2 variants. Profiling relied on immunoSEQ multiplex PCR, and the TCRdb table lists in-frame clones only, not all of them. The data hold hundreds of thousands of clones, with about 87% observed a single time. Treatment in this sample: 15 to 20 received Ad26.COV2.S at low or high dose, single or two shots; several received placebo; per-sample allocation not given. Sampling happened 63 days after the first vaccine or placebo injection. The material sequenced was peripheral blood, taken in a trial of Ad26.COV2.S vaccine versus placebo. The receptors derive from a person aged 18-60 years who received the Ad26.COV2.S COVID-19 vaccine or a placebo.

The V gene is TRBV6-5, the J gene TRBJ2-1; 9 bases agree with TRBD2. The V segment lost 1 base and the J segment 8 bases; nucleotides outside the gene matches: 6. Per the germline V gene, CDR1 is MNHEY and CDR2 is SVGAGI. The CDR3 spans 15 residues. The CDR3 spells CASSYLRGGQDEQFF. For the CDR3, the DNA is TGTGCCAGCAGTTACTTGCGGGGGGGCCAAGATGAGCAGTTCTTC.

The chain has TRBV4-1 and TRBJ2-1, with unresolved D. Germline V gene lookup returns CDR1 MGHRA and CDR2 YSYEKL. The CDR3 has 13 amino acids. Trimming left V 4 bases short and J 8 bases short, with 12 bases between. CDR3 nucleotide sequence: TGCGCCAGCAGCCCTTGGGCTGGCGATGAGCAGTTCTTC. This sequence encodes CASSPWAGDEQFF.

This chain joins TRBV12-3 or TRBV12-4 and TRBJ2-1; D is perhaps TRBD2 (5 bases). V lost 6 bases, J lost 4 bases, and 10 bases lay in between. This CDR3 contains 13 residues. Here the CDR3 reads CASRPSNYNEQFF. The CDR3 nucleotides are TGTGCCAGCAGACCTAGCAATTACAATGAGCAGTTCTTC.

The chain uses TRBV19 and TRBJ2-3; 12 nucleotides line up with TRBD2. The trim removed 3 bases at V and 5 bases at J, leaving 6 bases unmatched. Germline-derived CDR1 and CDR2 are LNHDA and SQIVND (reference sequence). This CDR3 has 16 residues. CDR3: CASSIIASGRGDTQYF. In nucleotides, the CDR3 is TGTGCCAGTAGTATTATCGCTAGCGGGAGGGGAGATACGCAGTATTTT.

The V and J genes are TRBV5-1 and TRBJ1-2; D is perhaps TRBD1 (5 bases). This CDR3 region has 13 residues. The V end was cut by 4 bases, the J end by 4 bases, with 11 bases between. Looked up from germline, CDR1 is SGHRS and CDR2 is YFSETQ. The CDR3: CASSGQHSYGYTF. CDR3 DNA sequence: TGCGCCAGCAGCGGACAACACTCCTATGGCTACACCTTC.

V and J are TRBV5-1 and TRBJ1-2; D remains unclear. V gave up 4 bases and J gave up 4 bases, with 8 bases separating them. CDR1 SGHRS and CDR2 YFSETQ come from the germline V gene. This CDR3 is built from 12 residues. The CDR3 region is CASSTGVYGYTF. In DNA, the CDR3 is TGCGCCAGCAGCACGGGAGTCTATGGCTACACCTTC.

This rearrangement joins TRBV10-3 to TRBJ2-1, with 10 bases identical to TRBD2. The CDR3 covers 16 residues. Germline values: CDR1 ENHRY, CDR2 SYGVKD. Germline trimming cut 2 bases from V and 0 bases from J; bases unmatched to any gene: 1. CDR3 sequence (DNA): TGTGCCATCAGTGAGACTAGCGGGAACTCCTACAATGAGCAGTTCTTC. Its translation is CAISETSGNSYNEQFF.

This clone was recorded only once. The chain has TRBV2 and TRBJ1-1; a possible D gene is TRBD1 (6 bases). The CDR3 is made up of 13 amino acids. Trimming took 6 bases from V and 0 from J, leaving 8 bases between them. CDR1 is SNHLY, CDR2 FYNNEI, per germline. Here the CDR3 DNA reads TGTGCCAGCAGGGGGGGCTTGAACACTGAAGCTTTCTTT. Translating gives CASRGGLNTEAFF.

The chain joins TRBV3-1 (or the pseudogene TRBV3-2) to TRBJ2-1; D remains unclear. This CDR3 spans 14 amino acids. V was clipped by 5 bases and J by 0 bases, with 8 bases between them. Germline CDR1 LGHDT, CDR2 YNNKEL (reference sequence). The chain's CDR3 is CASSEVSSYNEQFF. The CDR3 nucleotides read TGTGCCAGCAGCGAGGTGAGCTCCTACAATGAGCAGTTCTTC.

This clone was observed a single time. The rearrangement joins TRBV5-4 to TRBJ2-3; D call uncertain. CDR1 is SGHNT, CDR2 YYREEE, per germline (reference sequence). The CDR3 sequence is 12 residues long. V lost 4 bases to trimming and J lost 4 bases, with 7 bases between them. The CDR3 sequence is CASSRISDTQYF. The CDR3 coding sequence is TGTGCCAGCAGCCGGATTTCAGATACGCAGTATTTT.

The chain is built from TRBV28 and TRBJ2-7; 11 nucleotides line up with TRBD1. V lost 4 bases to trimming and J lost 2 bases; unmatched junction nucleotides: 4. This CDR3 is 15 amino acids long. Per germline, CDR1 MDHEN and CDR2 SYDVKM. CDR3 sequence reads: CASSSPGQGAYEQYF. The CDR3 DNA is TGTGCCAGCAGTTCGCCGGGACAGGGGGCCTACGAGCAGTACTTC.

The chain links TRBV28 to TRBJ2-7; D is unclear. This CDR3 is built from 13 residues. Germline values: CDR1 MDHEN, CDR2 SYDVKM. With 1 base removed from V and 6 bases from J, the gap between germline ends came to 10 bases. The CDR3 coding sequence is TGTGCCAGCAGTTTATCTGCATCCCGCGAGCAGTACTTC. This translates into CASSLSASREQYF.

The genes are TRBV30 and TRBJ1-5; no definite D call. CDR3 size: 13 residues. V lost 5 bases and J 0 bases, leaving 8 bases between the germline ends. CDR1 is GTSNPN, CDR2 SVGIG, per germline (reference sequence). CDR3 sequence: CAWDLDSNQPQHF. The CDR3 DNA reads as TGTGCCTGGGACCTGGATAGCAATCAGCCCCAGCATTTT.

This rearrangement joins TRBV19 to TRBJ1-1; 11 bases match TRBD1. The CDR3 loop spans 17 amino acids. The junction had 12 bases not matched to a gene; V was cut back by 8 bases and J by 1 base. Germline-derived CDR1 and CDR2 are LNHDA and SQIVND (reference sequence). The CDR3 spells CASARGTGGFRNTEAFF. For the CDR3, the DNA is TGTGCCAGTGCCCGCGGGACAGGGGGTTTTCGGAACACTGAAGCTTTCTTT.

This sequence joins TRBV27 and TRBJ2-4, with a tentative D call TRBD1 (6 bases). Germline assignment: CDR1 MNHEY and CDR2 SMNVEV (reference sequence). This CDR3 is built from 16 residues. V lost 5 bases, J lost 0 bases, and 14 bases lay in between. CDR3 residues: CASSATGLLAKNIQYF. DNA of the CDR3: TGTGCCAGCAGTGCGACAGGCCTCCTAGCCAAAAACATTCAGTACTTC.